This T cell receptor beta chain was profiled in a study of radiotherapy plus CTLA-4 blockade in lung cancer. Study background: Objective responses emerged in 15% to 20% of patients, and around 31% attained disease control.

TCRdb keeps only in-frame clones here, not all; method: immunoSEQ multiplex PCR. The data hold 35,000 to 40,000 clones, with approximately 85% observed a single time. People whose metastatic non-small-cell lung cancer was chemo-refractory got focal radiation along with CTLA-4 blockade by ipilimumab. Overall study results and limits: The best predictor of response was reported to be early blood T cell clone dynamics, with interferon-beta.

As for this clone: Its antigen is undetermined.

V was shortened by 2 bases and J by 10 bases, with 18 bases between the two germline ends. Germline values: CDR1 MDHEN, CDR2 SYDVKM. This CDR3 has 15 residues. The source material was peripheral blood, sampled from a patient treated with radiotherapy plus ipilimumab. This receptor was taken from a human donor with non-small cell lung cancer who had stable disease on radiotherapy plus ipilimumab. The chain links TRBV28 to TRBJ2-1, with a tentative D call TRBD1 (7 bases). CDR3: CASSLGSGGWGEQFF. The CDR3 region has the DNA TGTGCCAGCAGTTTAGGTTCAGGGGGGTGGGGCGAGCAGTTCTTC.